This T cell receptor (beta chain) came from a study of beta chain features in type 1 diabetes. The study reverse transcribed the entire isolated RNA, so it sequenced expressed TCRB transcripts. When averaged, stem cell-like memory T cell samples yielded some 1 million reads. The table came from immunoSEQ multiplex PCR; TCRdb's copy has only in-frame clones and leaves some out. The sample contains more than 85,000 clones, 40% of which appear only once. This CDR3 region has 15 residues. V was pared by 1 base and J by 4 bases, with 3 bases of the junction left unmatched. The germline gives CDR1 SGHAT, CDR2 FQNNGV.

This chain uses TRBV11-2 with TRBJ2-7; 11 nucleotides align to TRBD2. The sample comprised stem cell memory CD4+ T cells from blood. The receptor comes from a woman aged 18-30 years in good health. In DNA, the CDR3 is TGTGCCAGCAGCTTAGTTAGACTAGCGGGATACGAGCAGTACTTC. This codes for CASSLVRLAGYEQYF.